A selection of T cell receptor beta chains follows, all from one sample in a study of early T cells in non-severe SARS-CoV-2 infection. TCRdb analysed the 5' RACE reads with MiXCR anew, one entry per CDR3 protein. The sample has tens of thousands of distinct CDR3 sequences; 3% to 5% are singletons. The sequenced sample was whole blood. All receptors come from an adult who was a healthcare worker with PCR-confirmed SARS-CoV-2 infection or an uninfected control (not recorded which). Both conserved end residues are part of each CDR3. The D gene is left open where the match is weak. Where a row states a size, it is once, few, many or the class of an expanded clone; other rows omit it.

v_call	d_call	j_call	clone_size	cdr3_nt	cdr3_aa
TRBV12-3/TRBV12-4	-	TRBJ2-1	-	TGTGCCAGCAGGGCCGGGCAGTGGCAGTTCTTC	CASRAGQWQFF
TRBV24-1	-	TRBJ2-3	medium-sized	TGTGCCACCAGTGACCCTCAAGGCCTAGGGGCAGATACGCAGTATTTT	CATSDPQGLGADTQYF
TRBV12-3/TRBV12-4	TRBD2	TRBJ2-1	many	TGTGCCAGCAGTTTAGGCGGGAGGGCTGAGCAGTTCTTC	CASSLGGRAEQFF
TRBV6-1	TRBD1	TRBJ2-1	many	TGTGCCAGCAGTCTACGGACAGGGAAATTCTTC	CASSLRTGKFF
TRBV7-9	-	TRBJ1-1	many	TGTGCCAGCAGCTTACCGCAGGTGAACACTGAAGCTTTCTTT	CASSLPQVNTEAFF
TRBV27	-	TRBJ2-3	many	TGTGCCAGCAGTTCGACAGTTATGGTAGATACGCAGTATTTT	CASSSTVMVDTQYF
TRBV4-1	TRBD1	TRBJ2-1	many	TGCGCCAGCAGCCTACCGGGACAGGGTTCGGATGAGCAGTTCTTC	CASSLPGQGSDEQFF
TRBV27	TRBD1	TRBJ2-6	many	TGTGCCAGCAGTTTAAGGGCAGGGGGCTTAAAAGTTGGGGCCAACGTCCTGACTTTC	CASSLRAGGLKVGANVLTF
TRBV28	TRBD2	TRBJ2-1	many	TGTGCCAGCAGCCCCACTAGCGGGAGGAAAAATGAGCAGTTCTTC	CASSPTSGRKNEQFF
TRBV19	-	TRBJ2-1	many	TGTGCCAGTAGTATTGATCGGGGCGCGAACTACAATGAGCAGTTCTTC	CASSIDRGANYNEQFF
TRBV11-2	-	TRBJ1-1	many	TGTGCCAGCAGCTTCGCTATGAACACTGAAGCTTTCTTT	CASSFAMNTEAFF
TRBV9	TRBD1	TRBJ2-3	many	TGTGCCAGCAGCCCTCAGGGGGCAGATACGCAGTATTTT	CASSPQGADTQYF
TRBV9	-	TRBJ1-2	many	TGTGCCAGCAGCCGTGGTGGAAGGGACTATGGCTACACCTTC	CASSRGGRDYGYTF
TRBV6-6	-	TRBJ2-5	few	TGTGCCAGCTGGATGGGCACCTCTACGGGGGAGACCCAGTACTTC	CASWMGTSTGETQYF
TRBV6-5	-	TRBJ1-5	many	TGTGCCAGCAGTTACTCGGGGTCGCATCAGCCCCAGCATTTT	CASSYSGSHQPQHF
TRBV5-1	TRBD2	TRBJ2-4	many	TGCGCCAGCAGCTCATGGCTAGCGGGAGGAACCAAAAACATTCAGTACTTC	CASSSWLAGGTKNIQYF
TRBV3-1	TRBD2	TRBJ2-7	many	TGTGCCAGCACCGATTCGGGCGGGAGGGCAGGAAACGAGCAGTACTTC	CASTDSGGRAGNEQYF
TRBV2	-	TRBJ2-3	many	TGTGCCACTATGGGGGATACGCAGTATTTT	CATMGDTQYF
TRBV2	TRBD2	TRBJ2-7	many	TGTGCCAGCAGTGAACTTCCTAGCGGCTACGAGCAGTACTTC	CASSELPSGYEQYF
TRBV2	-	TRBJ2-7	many	TGTGCCAGCAGTGAGGGGGGCAGGACACGCGAGCAGTACTTC	CASSEGGRTREQYF
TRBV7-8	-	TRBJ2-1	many	TGTGCCAGCAGCTTTCTTGGCCCACGGGATGAGCAGTTCTTC	CASSFLGPRDEQFF
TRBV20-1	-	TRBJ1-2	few	TGCAGTGCTAGAGATCAGGGGCCGACTAACTATGGCTACACCTTC	CSARDQGPTNYGYTF